Presented here are 5 T cell receptor beta chains from one specimen sequenced in a study of cytomegalovirus exposure and HLA in healthy donors. Primers included in the PCR were 60 Vbeta and 13 Jbeta primers. Measured with immunoSEQ multiplex PCR; TCRdb has only the in-frame clones, and not every one. The sample carries roughly 150,000 clones, around 80% recorded once. The sequencing sample was made of PBMCs. The receptors here all came from a man aged 35 to 55 in good health and CMV-seropositive.

The rearrangement links TRBV5-4 to TRBJ1-1, with TRBD1 matching over 8 bases. Germline V gene lookup returns CDR1 SGHNT and CDR2 YYREEE (reference sequence). V shed 4 bases and J 5 bases; nucleotides not matched to a gene: 4. The CDR3 loop spans 13 amino acids. The CDR3 protein is CASSKDRETEAFF. The CDR3 nucleotides read TGTGCCAGCAGCAAGGACAGGGAGACTGAAGCTTTCTTT.

The chain carries TRBV5-1 and TRBJ2-7; a possible D gene is TRBD2 (5 bases). V was cut by 3 bases and J by 0 bases, with 10 bases left in between. The CDR3 runs to 14 residues. In germline, CDR1 is SGHRS, CDR2 YFSETQ. CDR3 amino acids: CASSSRAASYEQYF. In DNA form, the CDR3 reads TGCGCCAGCAGCTCAAGAGCGGCCTCCTACGAGCAGTACTTC.

J is TRBJ1-5 and V is TRBV7-8; perhaps TRBD1 as D (6 bases). This CDR3 spans 13 amino acids. Per the germline V gene, CDR1 is SGHVS and CDR2 is FQNEAQ. The germline V and J ends were trimmed by 4 bases and 9 bases, with 13 bases remaining between them. The CDR3, as DNA: TGTGCCAGCAGCTCCAACAGGGATCGGCCCCAGCATTTT. Translation gives CASSSNRDRPQHF.

The chain employs TRBV30 and TRBJ1-5; D remains ambiguous. The CDR3 is made up of 13 amino acids. The germline V gene has CDR1 GTSNPN and CDR2 SVGIG (reference sequence). The V end lost 1 base, the J end lost 4 bases, and 8 bases lay between the germline ends. Written as DNA, the CDR3 is TGTGCCTGGAGTGGGCACAATAATCAGCCCCAGCATTTT. Protein: CAWSGHNNQPQHF. Variable domain in full (rest from reference TRBV30 and TRBJ1-5): SQTIHQWPATLVQPVGSPLSLECTVEGTSNPNLYWYRQAAGRGLQLLFYSVGIGQISSEVPQNLSASRPQDRQFILSSKKLLLSDSGFYLCAWSGHNNQPQHFGDGTRLSIL.

The gene calls are TRBV4-1 and TRBJ2-2; 8 nucleotides align to TRBD2. The CDR3 spans 16 residues. The junction had 4 bases not matched to a gene; V was cut back by 0 bases and J by 4 bases. Germline V gives CDR1 MGHRA, CDR2 YSYEKL. The CDR3 loop is CASSQEAGVGTGELFF. DNA of the CDR3: TGCGCCAGCAGCCAAGAAGCGGGAGTCGGCACCGGGGAGCTGTTTTTT.